These 29 T cell receptor beta chains share one sample of origin, sequenced in a study of regulatory T cells in long-lasting Graves disease. Relying on iRepertoire HTBI primers and Arm-PCR of CDR3 regions, the team built TCR beta libraries. Using its own MiXCR run on the multiplex PCR reads, TCRdb lists one record per CDR3 protein. The repertoire holds more than 450,000 distinct CDR3 sequences, with around 15% as singletons. Time point given: newly diagnosed GD, antithyroid drugs for less than 3 months. PBMCs were the source of the RNA used for TCR sequencing. These data are also associated with another study on T cells in Graves' hyperthyroidism and ophthalmopathy.

The sample was peripheral blood mononuclear cells (PBMCs), taken at new diagnosis, from a patient treated with antithyroid drugs. These receptors originate from a man aged 40-55 years with Graves disease.

This clonotype occurred many times. This chain links TRBV24-1 with TRBJ2-7, with D possibly TRBD2 on 6 matching bases. The CDR3 length is 15 residues. Between the trimmed V and J ends, which lost 1 base and 3 bases, there was a span of 12 bases. From germline, CDR1 is KGHDR and CDR2 SFDVKD. CDR3 in DNA: TGTGCCACCAGTGATTTCCAGCGGGCTTACTACGAGCAGTACTTC. Translating it yields CATSDFQRAYYEQYF.

Only a few counts were recorded for this clonotype. V is TRBV5-1 and J is TRBJ1-2; maybe TRBD1 (5 bases). CDR1 is SGHRS and CDR2 is YFSETQ in the germline V gene. The CDR3 covers 14 residues. V lost 3 bases to trimming and J lost 5 bases, with 14 bases between them. The CDR3 DNA reads TGCGCCAGCAGCTCTGAGGCAGGGCAATATGGCTACACCTTC. This gives the protein CASSSEAGQYGYTF. Full variable domain (missing parts from reference TRBV5-1 and TRBJ1-2): KAGVTQTPRYLIKTRGQQVTLSCSPISGHRSVSWYQQTPGQGLQFLFEYFSETQRNKGNFPGRFSGRQFSNSRSEMNVSTLELGDSALYLCASSSEAGQYGYTFGSGTRLTVV.

This clonotype showed up many times. V gene TRBV11-2 combines with J gene TRBJ1-4; the D is unclear. Germline CDR1 SGHAT, CDR2 FQNNGV. V was shortened by 3 bases and J by 5 bases, with 10 bases between the two germline ends. CDR3 length: 14 residues. Written as DNA, the CDR3 is TGTGCCAGCAGCTTTAGCACAGCAAATGAAAAACTGTTTTTT. It specifies CASSFSTANEKLFF.

The V gene is TRBV28, the J gene TRBJ2-7, with TRBD2 matching over 9 bases. After removal of 4 bases from V and 5 bases from J, the junction contained 18 bases not matched to a gene. The CDR3 length is 18 residues. Germline V gene sequence: CDR1 MDHEN, CDR2 SYDVKM. The CDR3 DNA reads TGTGCCAGCAGTTCCCCCATCAAGGTAGCGGGAGAAAGCAACGAGCAGTACTTC. Residues: CASSSPIKVAGESNEQYF.

This clonotype turned up a few times. The chain uses TRBV30 and TRBJ2-5; 9 bases are a match to TRBD2. From germline, CDR1 is GTSNPN and CDR2 SVGIG (reference sequence). The CDR3 has 16 amino acids. The ends lost 0 bases at V and 6 bases at J; junction bases unmatched: 11. In DNA form, the CDR3 reads TGTGCCTGGAGTGTAGGGAGCGGGAGGATTTTGAAGACCCAGTACTTC. It translates to CAWSVGSGRILKTQYF.

The J gene is TRBJ2-1, the V gene TRBV20-1; 14 nucleotides match TRBD2. Germline-derived CDR1 and CDR2 are DFQATT and SNEGSKA (reference sequence). The CDR3 sequence is 15 residues long. J gave up 10 bases and V 7 bases, and 12 bases lay outside the gene matches. The CDR3 coding sequence is TGCAGTGTCCCATCGACTAGCGGGAGGGCCAGGGAGCAGTTCTTC. Amino acid sequence: CSVPSTSGRAREQFF.

This clonotype has just a few counts. The germline gene is not matched at one end of the junction; a read error may be the cause. The CDR3 DNA reads TGTGCCAGCAGCATCCGGGCGGGGGTGCCAAAAAACATTCAGTACTTC. Amino acids: CASSIRAGVPKNIQYF. The chain employs TRBV4-1 and TRBJ2-4, with 7 bases matching TRBD2. Germline loops: CDR1 MGHRA, CDR2 YSYEKL. The CDR3 has 16 amino acids.

This clonotype was counted at least ten times. This chain joins TRBV20-1 and TRBJ1-1; possibly TRBD1 for D (5 bases). This CDR3 has 13 amino acids. V was shortened by 3 bases and J by 1 base, with 9 bases between the two germline ends. Germline V gene sequence: CDR1 DFQATT, CDR2 SNEGSKA (reference sequence). The CDR3 DNA reads TGCAGTGCTAGTCCCGGGGGGAACACTGAAGCTTTCTTT. This codes for CSASPGGNTEAFF.

This clonotype came up many times. The chain joins TRBV28 to TRBJ2-2; 13 nucleotides align to TRBD2. In germline, CDR1 is MDHEN, CDR2 SYDVKM. The CDR3 contains 17 residues. With V trimmed by 5 bases and J by 4 bases, 7 bases remained unmatched. The CDR3 loop is CASSLTRTSGGTGELFF. For the CDR3, the DNA is TGTGCCAGCAGTCTAACGAGGACTAGCGGGGGCACCGGGGAGCTGTTTTTT.

This clonotype was counted many times. DNA for the CDR3: TGTGCCAGCAGTCCCGAGCCGACTAGCGGGAGACGACATGAGCAGTTCTTC. Its protein product is CASSPEPTSGRRHEQFF. The V call is TRBV27, the J call TRBJ2-1; TRBD2 agrees at 12 bases. The CDR3 sequence is 17 residues long. V shed 5 bases and J 8 bases; nucleotides not matched to a gene: 13. Germline loops: CDR1 MNHEY, CDR2 SMNVEV (reference sequence).

The V and J genes are TRBV7-2 and TRBJ2-7, with D possibly TRBD1 on 5 matching bases. The V and J ends lost 1 base and 4 bases respectively, with 14 bases between them. The CDR3 totals 15 residues. Germline CDR1 reads SGHTA; CDR2 reads FQGNSA. The DNA for the CDR3 is TGTGCCAGCAGCTTAGGGGGCCCCCCAACTTACGAGCAGTACTTC. It encodes CASSLGGPPTYEQYF.

This clonotype was detected many times. The rearrangement uses TRBV18 and TRBJ1-2, with 10 bases aligning to TRBD1. This CDR3 has 14 amino acids. Looked up from germline, CDR1 is KGHSH and CDR2 is LQKENI. Germline trimming cut 5 bases from V and 6 bases from J; bases unmatched to any gene: 6. The CDR3 nucleotides read TGTGCCAGCTCAATCGACAGGGGGCGCGATGGCTACACCTTC. Its translation is CASSIDRGRDGYTF.

This clonotype was picked up many times. The V call is TRBV7-9, the J call TRBJ1-1; D is ambiguous. V lost 1 base, J lost 0 bases, and 6 bases lay in between. The CDR3 sequence is 14 residues long. CDR1 SEHNR and CDR2 FQNEAQ come from the germline V gene (reference sequence). The CDR3 bases are TGTGCCAGCAGCTTAGTTGGGTTGAACACTGAAGCTTTCTTT. Amino acid sequence: CASSLVGLNTEAFF.

This clonotype has only one observation. The rearrangement joins TRBV12-3 or TRBV12-4 to TRBJ2-1, with 12 bases lining up with TRBD1. The CDR3 consists of 20 residues. The ends lost 5 bases at V and 0 bases at J; junction bases unmatched: 14. The CDR3 spells CASSHRGGQGARGSYNEQFF. The CDR3 DNA is TGTGCCAGCAGTCATAGGGGGGGACAGGGGGCTCGAGGCTCCTACAATGAGCAGTTCTTC.

This chain connects TRBV9 to TRBJ2-1, with a tentative D call TRBD2 (7 bases). CDR1 SGDLS and CDR2 YYNGEE come from the germline V gene. Between the trimmed V and J ends, which lost 3 bases and 7 bases, there was a span of 17 bases. The CDR3 runs 15 residues. In DNA, the CDR3 is TGTGCCAGCAGCGGGGGGGGGGCCCCCGGGAATGAGCAGTTCTTC. The encoded protein is CASSGGGAPGNEQFF.

The sample holds many counts of this clonotype. CDR3 protein: CASSLGQATDTQYF. The CDR3 region has the DNA TGTGCCAGCAGCCTAGGACAGGCCACAGATACGCAGTATTTT. The J gene is TRBJ2-3, the V gene TRBV7-8; 7 bases agree with TRBD1. J gave up 2 bases and V 5 bases, and 4 bases lay outside the gene matches. CDR1 is SGHVS, CDR2 FQNEAQ, per germline. The CDR3 consists of 14 residues.

This clonotype was seen ten or more times. The chain joins TRBV11-2 to TRBJ2-3; D remains ambiguous. The CDR3 loop spans 15 amino acids. Germline V CDR1 and CDR2: SGHAT, FQNNGV. The V and J ends lost 4 bases and 0 bases respectively, with 11 bases between them. CDR3 residues: CASSYRIASTDTQYF. The CDR3 nucleotides read TGTGCCAGCAGCTATCGTATAGCCAGCACAGATACGCAGTATTTT.

This clonotype appeared many times. The chain combines TRBV18 with TRBJ2-7; D possibly corresponds to TRBD2 (6 bases). The germline V gene encodes CDR1 KGHSH and CDR2 LQKENI. There are 15 residues in the CDR3. V was clipped by 4 bases and J by 2 bases, with 15 bases between them. The CDR3 is CASSQGDWGTYEQYF. The CDR3 nucleotides read TGTGCCAGCTCACAAGGGGACTGGGGGACCTACGAGCAGTACTTC.

This rearrangement joins TRBV11-2 to TRBJ2-6, with 9 bases fitting TRBD2. The CDR3 sequence is 17 residues long. Trimming cost V 3 bases and J 0 bases; bases outside gene matches: 3. Germline V gene sequence: CDR1 SGHAT, CDR2 FQNNGV. The CDR3 DNA is TGTGCCAGCAGCTTCCTAGCGGGAAGCTCTGGGGCCAACGTCCTGACTTTC. Its translation: CASSFLAGSSGANVLTF.

There are many counts of this clonotype. The V call is TRBV18, the J call TRBJ2-7, with D possibly TRBD1 on 6 matching bases. V lost 5 bases and J lost 2, with 10 bases in between. The CDR3 consists of 13 residues. Germline CDR1 KGHSH, CDR2 LQKENI. In DNA, the CDR3 is TGTGCCAGCTCAAAAGACAGGACCTACGAGCAGTACTTC. Translating it yields CASSKDRTYEQYF.

This clonotype has a count of ten or more. The rearrangement links TRBV28 to TRBJ2-5; the D gene is possibly TRBD2 (6 bases). Trimming left V 2 bases short and J 2 bases short, with 21 bases between. The CDR3 is 18 amino acids. Per germline, CDR1 MDHEN and CDR2 SYDVKM. This chain's CDR3 is CASSLTPPGSGVQETQYF. CDR3 bases: TGTGCCAGCAGTTTAACCCCCCCAGGTAGCGGAGTACAAGAGACCCAGTACTTC.

The V gene is TRBV29-1, the J gene TRBJ1-1, with D possibly being TRBD1 (6 bases). Deletions cut 3 bases from V and 11 bases from J, with 13 bases between. The CDR3 length is 11 residues. Germline CDR1 and CDR2: SQVTM and ANQGSEA. The CDR3 spells CSVDHGGLAFF. The CDR3, as DNA: TGCAGCGTTGATCACGGGGGGCTGGCTTTCTTT.

This clonotype has at least ten counts. The rearrangement links TRBV20-1 to TRBJ2-2; D is unresolved. This CDR3 has 13 amino acids. CDR1 DFQATT and CDR2 SNEGSKA come from the germline V gene (reference sequence). The germline V and J ends were trimmed by 6 bases and 2 bases, with 10 bases remaining between them. The CDR3 bases are TGCAGTGCGGTCCCCCGCAACACCGGGGAGCTGTTTTTT. Its translation: CSAVPRNTGELFF.

This chain uses TRBV6-2 or TRBV6-3 with TRBJ2-1, with D perhaps TRBD2 (6 bases). V lost 5 bases to trimming and J lost 1 base, with 18 bases between them. The V gene's germline CDR1 is MNHEY and CDR2 SVGEGT. The CDR3 totals 17 residues. The CDR3 DNA reads as TGTGCCAGCAGTCCCCTCGGAGGGAGTCTATCCTACAATGAGCAGTTCTTC. Protein product: CASSPLGGSLSYNEQFF.

The chain couples TRBV6-1 to TRBJ2-5; 7 bases match TRBD2. This CDR3 is built from 12 residues. Germline V lookup: CDR1 MNHNS, CDR2 SASEGT. V trimming: 6 bases; J trimming: 9 bases; junction bases outside the gene matches: 7. The DNA for the CDR3 is TGTGCCAGCAGCCCCGGCGCGGGGGCCCAGTACTTC. Its translation: CASSPGAGAQYF.

This clonotype has a count of ten or more. V is TRBV10-3 and J is TRBJ2-1, with 13 bases aligning to TRBD2. In germline, CDR1 is ENHRY, CDR2 SYGVKD. With V trimmed by 3 bases and J by 10 bases, 6 bases remained unmatched. The length of the CDR3 is 15 residues. For the CDR3, the DNA is TGTGCCATCAGTGACCGGACTAGCGGGAGACACGAGCAGTTCTTC. Protein: CAISDRTSGRHEQFF.

The CDR3 nucleotides read TGTGCCAGCAGCTTAGACAGGGGGCCGGGTGAGCAGTTCTTC. Translation gives CASSLDRGPGEQFF. This chain joins TRBV7-8 and TRBJ2-1; 9 nucleotides match TRBD1. The V segment lost 1 base and the J segment 9 bases; nucleotides outside the gene matches: 4. The CDR3 runs to 14 residues. Germline V gene lookup returns CDR1 SGHVS and CDR2 FQNEAQ.

This clonotype was seen more than once but under ten times. V is TRBV6-1 and J is TRBJ2-2; D call uncertain. The CDR3 is made up of 13 amino acids. Per the germline V gene, CDR1 is MNHNS and CDR2 is SASEGT. The ends were cut back, 6 bases at V and 4 bases at J, with 9 bases in the middle. This CDR3 reads CASSQATTGELFF. Written as DNA, the CDR3 is TGTGCCAGCAGCCAGGCGACCACCGGGGAGCTGTTTTTT.

This clonotype was detected ten times or more. This chain links TRBV6-1 with TRBJ2-1; D is perhaps TRBD2 (5 bases). Germline V gene sequence: CDR1 MNHNS, CDR2 SASEGT. The CDR3 contains 13 residues. V lost 6 bases and J 6 bases, leaving 12 bases between the germline ends. The CDR3 nucleotides are TGTGCCAGCAGGTCGGGGAGTGCCAATGAGCAGTTCTTC. It translates to CASRSGSANEQFF.